Following are 10 T cell receptor beta chains from one sample sequenced in a study of blood T cell repertoires in COVID-19. Data came from immunoSEQ multiplex PCR; TCRdb stores just in-frame clones and leaves some out. The repertoire holds around 300,000 clones, with 70% to 90% as singletons. The sequenced sample was peripheral blood. These receptors were taken from a woman in her 70s with acute or convalescent COVID-19.

CDR3 in DNA: TGTGCCAGCTCACCAGGCGTTTGGGACAGGAACACCGGGGAGCTGTTTTTT. Translated: CASSPGVWDRNTGELFF. The J gene is TRBJ2-2, the V gene TRBV18, with 7 bases identical to TRBD1. This CDR3 is built from 17 residues. After removal of 2 bases from V and 1 base from J, the junction contained 7 bases not matched to a gene. CDR1 is KGHSH, CDR2 LQKENI, per germline.

This chain uses TRBV3-1 (or the pseudogene TRBV3-2) with TRBJ1-1, with no clear D. From germline, CDR1 is LGHDT and CDR2 YNNKEL (reference sequence). Trimming took 1 base from V and 6 from J, leaving 9 bases between them. CDR3 size: 13 residues. The CDR3 is CASSQVRTAEAFF. The CDR3 nucleotides are TGTGCCAGCAGCCAAGTCCGCACGGCTGAAGCTTTCTTT.

The chain is built from TRBV6-2 or TRBV6-3 and TRBJ2-7; 11 nucleotides align to TRBD2. Germline V lookup: CDR1 MNHEY, CDR2 SVGEGT. The V segment lost 5 bases and the J segment 3 bases; nucleotides outside the gene matches: 6. The CDR3 spans 15 residues. Here the CDR3 DNA reads TGTGCCAGCAGTCCCCGACTAGCGGGGAACTACGAGCAGTACTTC. As protein: CASSPRLAGNYEQYF.

This clone occurred a few times. The chain employs TRBV3-1 (or the pseudogene TRBV3-2) and TRBJ2-1, with D perhaps matching TRBD1 (6 bases). CDR1 LGHDT and CDR2 YNNKEL come from the germline V gene (reference sequence). CDR3 size: 16 residues. V lost 5 bases and J 0 bases, leaving 14 bases between the germline ends. As DNA, the CDR3 is TGTGCCAGCAGCACGCGGACAGCCAGCTCCTACAATGAGCAGTTCTTC. This gives the protein CASSTRTASSYNEQFF.

The chain has TRBV18 and TRBJ1-1; TRBD1 might be the D (6 bases). Germline V gives CDR1 KGHSH, CDR2 LQKENI. The V end was cut by 4 bases, the J end by 0 bases, with 12 bases between. This CDR3 has 15 residues. CDR3 in DNA: TGTGCCAGCTCACGTGAGACAGGAGTGAACACTGAAGCTTTCTTT. Protein sequence: CASSRETGVNTEAFF.

This chain joins TRBV5-8 and TRBJ1-2; TRBD1 matches at 10 bases. The CDR3 sequence is 16 residues long. CDR1 is SGHTS, CDR2 YDEGEE, per germline. V lost 5 bases to trimming and J lost 2 bases; unmatched junction nucleotides: 9. CDR3 sequence: CASSRDRGIGNYGYTF. The CDR3 nucleotides are TGTGCCAGCAGTAGGGACAGGGGAATTGGGAACTATGGCTACACCTTC. Based on the CDR3 plus reference TRBV5-8 and TRBJ1-2, the full variable domain is EAGVTQSPTHLIKTRGQQATLRCSPISGHTSVYWYQQALGLGLQFLLWYDEGEERNRGNFPPRFSGRQFPNYSSELNVNALELEDSALYLCASSRDRGIGNYGYTFGSGTRLTVV.

The chain employs TRBV11-2 and TRBJ2-1; D is unresolved. The germline gives CDR1 SGHAT, CDR2 FQNNGV. V lost 5 bases to trimming and J lost 7 bases, with 21 bases between them. The CDR3 sequence is 16 residues long. The chain's CDR3 is CASSAVGRRVGNEQFF. For the CDR3, the DNA is TGTGCCAGCAGCGCCGTAGGCAGACGGGTTGGGAATGAGCAGTTCTTC. Full variable domain (remainder filled in from reference TRBV11-2 and TRBJ2-1): EAGVAQSPRYKIIEKRQSVAFWCNPISGHATLYWYQQILGQGPKLLIQFQNNGVVDDSQLPKDRFSAERLKGVDSTLKIQPAKLEDSAVYLCASSAVGRRVGNEQFFGPGTRLTVL.

J is TRBJ2-3 and V is TRBV10-1; 9 nucleotides line up with TRBD1. From germline, CDR1 is WNHNN and CDR2 SYGVQD (reference sequence). The CDR3 has 17 amino acids. V lost 1 base, J lost 4 bases, and 9 bases stayed unmatched. Here the CDR3 reads CASSELPGQGAADTQYF. The CDR3 coding sequence is TGCGCCAGCAGTGAGTTGCCGGGACAGGGAGCTGCAGATACGCAGTATTTT.

The chain carries TRBV5-1 and TRBJ2-5, with D possibly TRBD2 on 5 matching bases. Trimming removed 7 bases from V and 4 bases from J, with 20 bases in between. This CDR3 comprises 15 residues. Per the germline V gene, CDR1 is SGHRS and CDR2 is YFSETQ. CDR3 loop: CASSTDYRPAETQYF. In DNA, the CDR3 is TGCGCCAGCTCCACCGACTACCGCCCCGCAGAGACCCAGTACTTC.

The chain combines TRBV19 with TRBJ1-2; TRBD1 might be the D (6 bases). Germline V gives CDR1 LNHDA, CDR2 SQIVND (reference sequence). V gave up 3 bases and J gave up 2 bases, with 10 bases separating them. The CDR3 totals 14 residues. The CDR3 protein is CASSIDRSNYGYTF. DNA of the CDR3: TGTGCCAGTAGTATCGACAGGTCGAACTATGGCTACACCTTC.